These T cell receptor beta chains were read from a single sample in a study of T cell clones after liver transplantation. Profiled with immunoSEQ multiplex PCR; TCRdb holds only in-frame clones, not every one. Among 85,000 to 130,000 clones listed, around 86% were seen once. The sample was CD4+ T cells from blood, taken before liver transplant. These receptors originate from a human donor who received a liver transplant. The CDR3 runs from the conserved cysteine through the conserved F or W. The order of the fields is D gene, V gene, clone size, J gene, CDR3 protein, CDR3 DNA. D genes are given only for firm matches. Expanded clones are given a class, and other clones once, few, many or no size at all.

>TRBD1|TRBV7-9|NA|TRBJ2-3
CASSLGGQGADTQYF
TGTGCCAGCAGCTTAGGGGGACAGGGGGCAGATACGCAGTATTTT
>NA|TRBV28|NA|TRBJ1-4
CASSLSQGEKLFF
TGTGCCAGCAGTTTATCCCAGGGGGAAAAACTGTTTTTT
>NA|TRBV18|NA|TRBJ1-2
CASSPGGSQVFYGYTF
TGTGCCAGCTCACCAGGGGGCAGCCAGGTTTTTTATGGCTACACCTTC
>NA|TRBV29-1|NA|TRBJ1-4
CSVEELTDSNEKLFF
TGCAGCGTTGAAGAACTAACGGACTCTAATGAAAAACTGTTTTTT
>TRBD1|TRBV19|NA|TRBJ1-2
CASSSGQGFYGYTF
TGTGCCAGTAGTTCGGGACAGGGATTCTATGGCTACACCTTC
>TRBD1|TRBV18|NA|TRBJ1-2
CASSPRTGLKNGYTF
TGTGCCAGCTCCCCTCGGACAGGGTTAAAGAATGGCTACACCTTC
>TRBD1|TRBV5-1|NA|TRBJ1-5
CASSQGAGDNQPQHF
TGCGCCAGCAGCCAGGGGGCTGGGGACAATCAGCCCCAGCATTTT
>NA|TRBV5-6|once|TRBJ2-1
CASSLGSEAEQFF
TGTGCCAGCAGCTTGGGGAGTGAAGCAGAGCAGTTCTTC
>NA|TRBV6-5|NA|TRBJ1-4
CASSYSTSTNEKLFF
TGTGCCAGCAGTTACTCGACCTCAACTAATGAAAAACTGTTTTTT
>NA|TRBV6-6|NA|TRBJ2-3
CASSYSISGTDTQYF
TGTGCCAGCAGTTACTCGATCAGCGGCACAGATACGCAGTATTTT
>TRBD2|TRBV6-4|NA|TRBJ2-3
CASSDQSSGRADTQYF
TGTGCCAGCAGCGATCAATCTAGCGGGAGAGCAGATACGCAGTATTTT
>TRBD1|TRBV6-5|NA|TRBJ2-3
CASSSTRQGGSDTQYF
TGTGCCAGCAGTTCCACCCGACAGGGTGGGTCAGATACGCAGTATTTT
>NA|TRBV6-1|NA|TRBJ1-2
CASRPGTTTNYGYTF
TGTGCCAGCAGGCCCGGGACAACTACTAACTATGGCTACACCTTC
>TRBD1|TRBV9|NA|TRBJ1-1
CASSVGIGTGAAFF
TGTGCCAGCAGCGTCGGGATAGGGACAGGTGCAGCTTTCTTT
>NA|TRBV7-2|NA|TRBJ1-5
CASSLVAAGNQPQHF
TGTGCCAGCAGCTTAGTAGCCGCGGGCAATCAGCCCCAGCATTTT
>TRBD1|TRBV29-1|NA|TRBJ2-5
CSVEGQGIKTQYF
TGCAGCGTTGAGGGACAGGGGATAAAGACCCAGTACTTC
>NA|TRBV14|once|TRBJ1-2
CASSHIAREVYGYTF
TGTGCCAGCAGCCATATAGCCCGGGAGGTCTATGGCTACACCTTC
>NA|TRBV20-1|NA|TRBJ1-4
CSVRANEKLFF
TGCAGTGTTAGGGCTAATGAAAAACTGTTTTTT
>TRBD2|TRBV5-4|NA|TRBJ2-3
CASSLGLESTDTQYF
TGTGCCAGCAGCCTCGGACTAGAATCAACAGATACGCAGTATTTT
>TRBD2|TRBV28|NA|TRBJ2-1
CASSPGTSGRALYNEQFF
TGTGCCAGCAGTCCTGGGACTAGCGGGAGGGCCCTATACAATGAGCAGTTCTTC
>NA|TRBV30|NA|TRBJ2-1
CAWRLGLAGINEQFF
TGTGCCTGGAGATTGGGGTTGGCAGGGATTAATGAGCAGTTCTTC
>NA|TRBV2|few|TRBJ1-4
CASGGGRGGEKLFF
TGTGCCAGCGGAGGTGGTCGAGGAGGTGAAAAACTGTTTTTT
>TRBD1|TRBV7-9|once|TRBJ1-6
CASSSQGAFGSPLHF
TGTGCCAGCAGCTCGCAGGGGGCGTTTGGTTCACCCCTCCACTTT
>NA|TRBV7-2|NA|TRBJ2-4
CASSLWGAKNIQYF
TGTGCCAGCAGCTTATGGGGGGCCAAAAACATTCAGTACTTC
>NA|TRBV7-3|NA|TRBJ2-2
CASSLVGVWQGMYTGELFF
TGTGCCAGCAGCTTAGTTGGTGTCTGGCAGGGGATGTACACCGGGGAGCTGTTTTTT
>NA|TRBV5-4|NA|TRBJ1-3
CASSSARRDSGNTIYF
TGTGCCAGCAGCTCCGCGAGAAGGGACTCTGGAAACACCATATATTTT
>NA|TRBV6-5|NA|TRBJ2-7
CASSYDILAYEQYF
TGTGCCAGCAGTTATGACATACTAGCCTACGAGCAGTACTTC
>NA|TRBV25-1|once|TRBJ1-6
CASSEVGLGSPLHF
TGTGCCAGCAGTGAAGTAGGTCTGGGGTCACCCCTCCACTTT
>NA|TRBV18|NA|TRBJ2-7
CASSPQSGAGYEQYF
TGTGCCAGCTCACCACAGTCGGGGGCGGGCTACGAGCAGTACTTC